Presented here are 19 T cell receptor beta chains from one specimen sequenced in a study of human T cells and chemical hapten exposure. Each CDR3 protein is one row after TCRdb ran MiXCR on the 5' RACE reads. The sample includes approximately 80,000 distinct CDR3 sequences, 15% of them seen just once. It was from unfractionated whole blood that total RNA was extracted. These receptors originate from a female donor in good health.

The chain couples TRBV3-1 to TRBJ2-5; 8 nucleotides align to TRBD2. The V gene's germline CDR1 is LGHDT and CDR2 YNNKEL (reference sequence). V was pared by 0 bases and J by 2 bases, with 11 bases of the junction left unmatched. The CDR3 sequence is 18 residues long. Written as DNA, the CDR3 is TGTGCCAGCAGCCAAGATCAGGGGATAGCGGGAAATCAAGAGACCCAGTACTTC. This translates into CASSQDQGIAGNQETQYF.

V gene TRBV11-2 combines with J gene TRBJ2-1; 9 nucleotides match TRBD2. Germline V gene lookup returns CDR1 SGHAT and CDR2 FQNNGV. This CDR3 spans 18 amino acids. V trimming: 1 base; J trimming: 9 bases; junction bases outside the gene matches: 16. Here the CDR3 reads CASSLARGSGSGLGEQFF. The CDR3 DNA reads TGTGCCAGCAGCTTAGCGAGGGGTAGCGGGAGTGGGTTGGGTGAGCAGTTCTTC.

The CDR3 DNA reads as TGTGCCAGCAGCTCAAAACAGGGGAGCAACACCGGGGAGCTGTTTTTT. Amino acids: CASSSKQGSNTGELFF. The genes are TRBV7-2 and TRBJ2-2; 7 nucleotides align to TRBD1. The CDR3 sequence is 16 residues long. Trimming at V came to 4 bases and at J to 2 bases, leaving 7 bases not matched to a gene. Germline CDR1 SGHTA, CDR2 FQGNSA.

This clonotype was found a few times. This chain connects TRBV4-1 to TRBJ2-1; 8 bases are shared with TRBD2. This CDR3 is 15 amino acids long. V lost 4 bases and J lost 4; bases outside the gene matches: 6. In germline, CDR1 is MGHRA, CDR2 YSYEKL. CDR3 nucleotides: TGCGCCAGCAGCCGAGAGCGGGGGCCTTACAATGAGCAGTTCTTC. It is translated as CASSRERGPYNEQFF.

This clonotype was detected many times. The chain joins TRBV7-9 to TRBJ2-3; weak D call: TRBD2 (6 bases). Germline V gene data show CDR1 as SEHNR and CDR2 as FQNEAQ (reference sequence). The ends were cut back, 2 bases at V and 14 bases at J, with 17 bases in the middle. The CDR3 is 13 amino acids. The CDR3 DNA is TGTGCCAGCAGCTTATTTTCGGAGGGGCCCCCGTATTTT. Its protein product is CASSLFSEGPPYF.

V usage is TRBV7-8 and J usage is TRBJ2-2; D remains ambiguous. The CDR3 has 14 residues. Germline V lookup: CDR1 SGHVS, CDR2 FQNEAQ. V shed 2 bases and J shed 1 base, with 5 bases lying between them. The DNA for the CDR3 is TGTGCCAGCAGCTTACCACTGAACACCGGGGAGCTGTTTTTT. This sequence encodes CASSLPLNTGELFF.

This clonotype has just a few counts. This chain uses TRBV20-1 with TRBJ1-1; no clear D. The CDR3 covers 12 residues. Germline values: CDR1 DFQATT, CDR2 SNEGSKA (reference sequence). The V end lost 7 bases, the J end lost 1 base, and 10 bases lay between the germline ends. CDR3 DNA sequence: TGCAGTGTCGAGGCACGGAACACTGAAGCTTTCTTT. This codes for CSVEARNTEAFF.

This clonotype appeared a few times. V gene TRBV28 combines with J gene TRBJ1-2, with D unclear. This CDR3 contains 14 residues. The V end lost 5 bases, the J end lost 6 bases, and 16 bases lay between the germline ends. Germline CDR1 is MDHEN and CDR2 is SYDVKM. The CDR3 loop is CASSRLQSDNGYTF. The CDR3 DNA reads TGTGCCAGCAGTCGACTACAGTCCGATAATGGCTACACCTTC.

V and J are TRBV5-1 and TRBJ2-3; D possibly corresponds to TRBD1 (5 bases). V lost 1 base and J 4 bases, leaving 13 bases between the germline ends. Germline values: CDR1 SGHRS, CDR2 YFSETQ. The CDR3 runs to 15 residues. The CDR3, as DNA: TGCGCCAGCAGCTTGTGGGGCGGTGCCGCAGATACGCAGTATTTT. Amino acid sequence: CASSLWGGAADTQYF.

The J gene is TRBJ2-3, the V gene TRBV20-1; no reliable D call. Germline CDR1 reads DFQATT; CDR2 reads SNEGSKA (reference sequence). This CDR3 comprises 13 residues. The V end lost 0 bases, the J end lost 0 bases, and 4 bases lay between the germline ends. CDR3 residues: CSARDSSTDTQYF. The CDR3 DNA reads TGCAGTGCTAGAGACTCTAGCACAGATACGCAGTATTTT.

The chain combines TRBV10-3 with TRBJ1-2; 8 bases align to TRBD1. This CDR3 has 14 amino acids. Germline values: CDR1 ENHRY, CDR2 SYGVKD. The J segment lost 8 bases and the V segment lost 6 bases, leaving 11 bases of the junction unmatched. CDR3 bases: TGTGCCATCAGCCCCGTTGGACAGGGAAAGGGCTACACCTTC. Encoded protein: CAISPVGQGKGYTF.

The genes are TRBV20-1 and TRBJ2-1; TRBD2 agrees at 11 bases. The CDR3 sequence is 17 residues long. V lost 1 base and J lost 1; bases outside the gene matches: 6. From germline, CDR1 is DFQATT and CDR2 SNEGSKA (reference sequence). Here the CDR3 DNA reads TGCAGTGCTAGAGTCGTACTAGCGGGAGTTTCCTACAATGAGCAGTTCTTC. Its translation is CSARVVLAGVSYNEQFF.

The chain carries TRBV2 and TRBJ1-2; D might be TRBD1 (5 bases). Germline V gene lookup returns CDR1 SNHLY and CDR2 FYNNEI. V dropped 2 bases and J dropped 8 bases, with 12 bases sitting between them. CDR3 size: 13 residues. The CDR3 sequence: CASSERGLYGYTF. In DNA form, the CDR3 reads TGTGCCAGCAGTGAAAGGGGACTTTACGGCTACACCTTC.

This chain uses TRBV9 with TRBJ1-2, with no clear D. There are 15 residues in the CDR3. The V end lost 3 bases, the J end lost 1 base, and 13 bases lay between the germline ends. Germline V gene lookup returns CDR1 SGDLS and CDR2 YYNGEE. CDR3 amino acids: CASSGQGPLNYGYTF. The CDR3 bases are TGTGCCAGCAGCGGACAAGGACCGCTTAACTATGGCTACACCTTC.

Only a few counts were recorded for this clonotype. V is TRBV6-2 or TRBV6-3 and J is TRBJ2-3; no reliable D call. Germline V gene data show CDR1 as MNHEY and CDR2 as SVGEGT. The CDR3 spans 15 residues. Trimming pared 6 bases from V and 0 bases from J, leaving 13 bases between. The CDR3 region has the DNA TGTGCCAGCAGCCGGGCCGTTACTAGCACAGATACGCAGTATTTT. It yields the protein CASSRAVTSTDTQYF.

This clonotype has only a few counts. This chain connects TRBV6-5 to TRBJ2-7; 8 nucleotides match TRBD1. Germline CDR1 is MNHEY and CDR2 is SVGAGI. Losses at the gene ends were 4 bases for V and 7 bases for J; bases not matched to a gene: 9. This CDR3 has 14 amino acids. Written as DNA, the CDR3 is TGTGCCAGCAGTTTGGGACAGGTAGTTTGGGAGCAGTACTTC. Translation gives CASSLGQVVWEQYF.

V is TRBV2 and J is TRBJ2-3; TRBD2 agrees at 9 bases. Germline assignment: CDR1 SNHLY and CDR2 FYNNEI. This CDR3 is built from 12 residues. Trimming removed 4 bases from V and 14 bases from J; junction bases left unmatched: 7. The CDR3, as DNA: TGTGCCAGCAGTGTGAGACTAGCGGCGCCGTATTTT. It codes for CASSVRLAAPYF. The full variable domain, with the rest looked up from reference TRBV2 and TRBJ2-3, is EPEVTQTPSHQVTQMGQEVILRCVPISNHLYFYWYRQILGQKVEFLVSFYNNEISEKSEIFDDQFSVERPDGSNFTLKIRSTKLEDSAMYFCASSVRLAAPYFGPGTRLTVL.

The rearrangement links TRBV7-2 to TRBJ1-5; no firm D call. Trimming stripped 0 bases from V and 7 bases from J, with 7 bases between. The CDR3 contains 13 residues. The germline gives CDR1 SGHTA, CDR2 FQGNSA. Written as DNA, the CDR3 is TGTGCCAGCAGCTTAGCGCTGTACCAGCCCCAGCATTTT. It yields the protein CASSLALYQPQHF.

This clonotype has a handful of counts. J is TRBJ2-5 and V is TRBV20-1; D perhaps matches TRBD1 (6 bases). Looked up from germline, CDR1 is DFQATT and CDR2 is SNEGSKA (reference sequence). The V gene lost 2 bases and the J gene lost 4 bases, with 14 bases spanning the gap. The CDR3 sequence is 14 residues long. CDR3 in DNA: TGCAGTGCTAGACGAGGGGCAGGGGTAGAGACCCAGTACTTC. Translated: CSARRGAGVETQYF.